Listed below are T cell receptor beta chains from one sample, sequenced in a study of shared clonotypes between healthy human individuals. Generated by immunoSEQ multiplex PCR, the TCRdb table keeps only in-frame clones and is missing some. The sample contains nearly 1,000,000 clones, around 80% of which appear only once. The specimen was memory CD4+ T cells sorted from blood. The receptors come from a man aged 18 to 29 in good health. Each CDR3 is given with its conserved first and last residue. Fields, in order: J gene, clone size, D gene, V gene, CDR3 protein, CDR3 DNA. The D gene is left open where the match is weak. Rows may omit the clone size; those that give it use once, few, many or a size class.

J: TRBJ1-5
size: -
D: -
V: TRBV28
CDR3: CASSTALAGEGQPQHF
DNA: TGTGCCAGCAGCACCGCCTTGGCAGGGGAGGGCCAGCCCCAGCATTTT

J: TRBJ1-2
size: few
D: TRBD1
V: TRBV10-3
CDR3: CAISESSNLQGAKGYTF
DNA: TGTGCCATCAGTGAGTCAAGCAATCTACAGGGGGCGAAAGGCTACACCTTC

J: TRBJ2-7
size: -
D: -
V: TRBV30
CDR3: CAGTTKGDSRTYEQYF
DNA: TGTGCCGGTACTACAAAAGGGGACTCCAGGACCTACGAGCAGTACTTC

J: TRBJ2-5
size: -
D: TRBD2
V: TRBV2
CDR3: CASSTGLAGETQYF
DNA: TGTGCCAGCAGTACGGGACTAGCTGGGGAGACCCAGTACTTC

J: TRBJ1-5
size: once
D: TRBD1
V: TRBV6-6
CDR3: CASSTGDRFESQHF
DNA: TGTGCCAGCAGTACTGGGGACAGGTTTGAGTCCCAGCATTTT

J: TRBJ2-5
size: -
D: TRBD2
V: TRBV5-1
CDR3: CASSPGTSGSGETQYF
DNA: TGCGCCAGCAGCCCTGGGACTAGCGGGAGCGGAGAGACCCAGTACTTC

J: TRBJ2-7
size: once
D: -
V: TRBV5-1
CDR3: CASSLSSYEQYF
DNA: TGCGCCAGCAGCTTGTCGTCGTACGAGCAGTACTTC

J: TRBJ2-7
size: once
D: TRBD2
V: TRBV7-9
CDR3: CASSYRLANEQYF
DNA: TGTGCCAGCAGTTACAGACTAGCGAACGAGCAGTACTTC

J: TRBJ2-4
size: -
D: -
V: TRBV5-8
CDR3: CASSLRGSKNIQYF
DNA: TGTGCCAGCAGCCTTCGGGGAAGCAAAAACATTCAGTACTTC

J: TRBJ1-5
size: -
D: -
V: TRBV29-1
CDR3: CSVTTSNQPQHF
DNA: TGCAGCGTTACGACTAGCAATCAGCCCCAGCATTTT

J: TRBJ1-1
size: -
D: TRBD1
V: TRBV18
CDR3: CASSPTGIGRNTEAFF
DNA: TGTGCCAGCTCGCCGACAGGGATAGGGAGGAACACTGAAGCTTTCTTT

J: TRBJ1-2
size: -
D: -
V: TRBV19
CDR3: CASSQQENYGYTF
DNA: TGTGCCAGTAGCCAACAGGAAAACTATGGCTACACCTTC

J: TRBJ2-5
size: -
D: TRBD1
V: TRBV6-5
CDR3: CASSSRGQGAETQYF
DNA: TGTGCCAGCAGTTCCAGGGGACAGGGGGCAGAGACCCAGTACTTC

J: TRBJ2-3
size: -
D: -
V: TRBV9
CDR3: CASSVVGGGTDTQYF
DNA: TGTGCCAGCAGCGTAGTGGGTGGGGGGACAGATACGCAGTATTTT

J: TRBJ2-1
size: -
D: -
V: TRBV4-2
CDR3: CASSQDGQQNNEQFF
DNA: TGTGCCAGCAGCCAAGATGGCCAGCAGAACAATGAGCAGTTCTTC

J: TRBJ1-5
size: once
D: -
V: TRBV6-5
CDR3: CASSPGRWQPQHF
DNA: TGTGCCAGCAGTCCCGGACGTTGGCAGCCCCAGCATTTT

J: TRBJ2-6
size: -
D: -
V: TRBV7-6
CDR3: CASSYVPSSPGANVLTF
DNA: TGTGCCAGCAGCTACGTACCCTCCTCTCCTGGGGCCAACGTCCTGACTTTC

J: TRBJ2-2
size: -
D: -
V: TRBV5-1
CDR3: CASSENTPDTGELFF
DNA: TGCGCCAGCAGCGAAAATACACCGGACACCGGGGAGCTGTTTTTT

J: TRBJ2-1
size: -
D: -
V: TRBV7-9
CDR3: CASSPLLRDAYNEQFF
DNA: TGTGCCAGCAGCCCCCTCTTGCGGGATGCCTACAATGAGCAGTTCTTC

J: TRBJ1-2
size: -
D: -
V: TRBV5-8
CDR3: CASTKNRNGYTF
DNA: TGTGCCAGCACTAAGAACAGAAATGGCTACACCTTC

J: TRBJ2-1
size: -
D: TRBD1
V: TRBV7-3
CDR3: CASSLSLQGYGEQFF
DNA: TGTGCCAGCAGCTTAAGCCTACAGGGGTATGGTGAGCAGTTCTTC

J: TRBJ1-5
size: -
D: TRBD1
V: TRBV2
CDR3: CASRGQGWEPQHF
DNA: TGTGCCAGCAGGGGACAGGGGTGGGAGCCCCAGCATTTT

J: TRBJ2-7
size: few
D: TRBD1
V: TRBV6-1
CDR3: CASRGDRKHEQYF
DNA: TGTGCCAGCAGGGGGGACAGGAAACACGAGCAGTACTTC

J: TRBJ1-2
size: few
D: -
V: TRBV6-1
CDR3: CASSERRFYGYTF
DNA: TGTGCCAGCAGTGAACGCCGCTTCTATGGCTACACCTTC

J: TRBJ2-3
size: -
D: -
V: TRBV27
CDR3: CASSLGGFTDTQYF
DNA: TGTGCCAGCAGTTTAGGGGGATTCACAGATACGCAGTATTTT

J: TRBJ1-1
size: few
D: -
V: TRBV7-6
CDR3: CASSLVADMNTEAFF
DNA: TGTGCCAGCAGCTTAGTGGCGGATATGAACACTGAAGCTTTCTTT

J: TRBJ1-2
size: -
D: -
V: TRBV6-5
CDR3: CASSYSNRDLNYGYTF
DNA: TGTGCCAGCAGTTACTCGAATCGCGACTTGAACTATGGCTACACCTTC

J: TRBJ2-3
size: -
D: TRBD2
V: TRBV5-1
CDR3: CASTPGLSTDTQYF
DNA: TGCGCCAGCACCCCGGGACTAAGCACAGATACGCAGTATTTT

J: TRBJ2-7
size: -
D: -
V: TRBV5-8
CDR3: CASSLGGGSYEQYF
DNA: TGTGCCAGCAGCTTAGGGGGGGGCTCCTACGAGCAGTACTTC

J: TRBJ2-7
size: -
D: TRBD1
V: TRBV5-1
CDR3: CASSLNAGQGVYEQYF
DNA: TGCGCCAGCAGCTTAAACGCGGGACAGGGGGTTTACGAGCAGTACTTC

J: TRBJ2-7
size: -
D: -
V: TRBV7-9
CDR3: CASSLGLLEQYF
DNA: TGTGCCAGCAGCTTAGGGCTTCTAGAGCAGTACTTC

J: TRBJ2-1
size: few
D: -
V: TRBV10-3
CDR3: CAISESGLLNNEQFF
DNA: TGTGCCATCAGTGAGTCAGGACTTCTTAACAATGAGCAGTTCTTC

J: TRBJ2-3
size: -
D: -
V: TRBV11-3
CDR3: CASSLGPSSNTQYF
DNA: TGTGCCAGCAGCTTAGGCCCTAGCAGTAATACGCAGTATTTT

J: TRBJ1-1
size: once
D: -
V: TRBV2
CDR3: CASSEALRVSLMNTEAFF
DNA: TGTGCCAGCAGTGAAGCGCTTCGGGTCAGTCTCATGAACACTGAAGCTTTCTTT

J: TRBJ2-7
size: -
D: -
V: TRBV7-2
CDR3: CASSPSSNEQYF
DNA: TGTGCCAGCAGCCCATCCTCGAACGAGCAGTACTTC

J: TRBJ2-7
size: -
D: -
V: TRBV5-4
CDR3: CASSLGRQGSYEQYF
DNA: TGTGCCAGCAGCTTGGGTCGCCAGGGCTCCTACGAGCAGTACTTC

J: TRBJ2-1
size: -
D: TRBD2
V: TRBV7-2
CDR3: CASSLAGGDYNEQFF
DNA: TGTGCCAGCAGCCTAGCGGGGGGGGATTACAATGAGCAGTTCTTC

J: TRBJ2-1
size: once
D: TRBD2
V: TRBV7-9
CDR3: CASSQGLEEQKFF
DNA: TGTGCCAGCAGCCAGGGACTAGAGGAGCAAAAATTCTTC

J: TRBJ2-5
size: -
D: TRBD2
V: TRBV7-6
CDR3: CASSGTSGGRLLQYF
DNA: TGTGCCAGCTCCGGGACTAGCGGGGGGCGTCTTCTCCAGTACTTC

J: TRBJ2-7
size: once
D: TRBD2
V: TRBV10-2
CDR3: CATVTSGRASTNEQYF
DNA: TGCGCCACAGTGACTAGCGGGAGGGCCTCGACGAACGAGCAGTACTTC

J: TRBJ2-7
size: -
D: TRBD2
V: TRBV27
CDR3: CASSLSGLAKEQYF
DNA: TGTGCCAGCAGTTTATCCGGACTAGCAAAGGAGCAGTACTTC

J: TRBJ1-5
size: -
D: -
V: TRBV6-5
CDR3: CARDGGSNQPQHF
DNA: TGTGCCAGAGACGGAGGGAGCAATCAGCCCCAGCATTTT

J: TRBJ2-2
size: -
D: TRBD1
V: TRBV7-7
CDR3: CASSSGTDNTGELFF
DNA: TGTGCTAGCAGCTCCGGGACAGATAACACCGGGGAGCTGTTTTTT

J: TRBJ1-6
size: -
D: -
V: TRBV7-2
CDR3: CASSSLGPLHF
DNA: TGTGCCAGCAGCTCTTTAGGGCCCCTCCACTTT